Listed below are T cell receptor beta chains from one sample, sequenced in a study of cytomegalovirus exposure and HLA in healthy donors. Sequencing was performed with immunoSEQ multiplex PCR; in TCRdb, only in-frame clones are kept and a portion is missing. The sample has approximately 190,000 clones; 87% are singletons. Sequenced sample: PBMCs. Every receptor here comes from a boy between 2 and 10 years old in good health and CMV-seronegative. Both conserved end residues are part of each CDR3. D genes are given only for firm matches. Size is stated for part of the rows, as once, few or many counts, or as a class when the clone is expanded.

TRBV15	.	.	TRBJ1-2	TGTGCCACCAGCACCGGGACATACTATGGCTACACCTTC	CATSTGTYYGYTF
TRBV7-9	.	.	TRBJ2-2	TGTGCCAGCAGCTTAGCAAAATTAGGGGAGCTGTTTTTT	CASSLAKLGELFF
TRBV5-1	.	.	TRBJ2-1	TGCGCCAGCAGCTTGGTGGCGGGCCGGGGTGAGCAGTTCTTC	CASSLVAGRGEQFF
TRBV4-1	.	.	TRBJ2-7	TGCGCCAGCAGCCAAGGCGAGGGAGCGGCCTGGGAGCAGTACTTC	CASSQGEGAAWEQYF
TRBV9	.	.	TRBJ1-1	TGTGCCAGCAGCGTTGGGGCCAACACTGAAGCTTTCTTT	CASSVGANTEAFF
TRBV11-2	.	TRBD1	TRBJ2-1	TGTGCCAGCAGCTCGACAGGGTGGTCCTACAATGAGCAGTTCTTC	CASSSTGWSYNEQFF
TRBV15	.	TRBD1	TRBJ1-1	TGTGCCACCAGCAGAGATGGGGGACAGCCAGATTTTGAAGCTTTCTTT	CATSRDGGQPDFEAFF
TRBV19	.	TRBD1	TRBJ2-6	TGTGCCAGTACTCTAACAGGGGGCTCTGGGGCCAACGTCCTGACTTTC	CASTLTGGSGANVLTF
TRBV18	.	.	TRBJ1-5	TGTGCCAGCTCACCGTTGGGAGGGGGCAATCAGCCCCAGCATTTT	CASSPLGGGNQPQHF
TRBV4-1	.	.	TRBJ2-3	TGCGCCAGCAGCCAAGCCCGGTCAGGAAGCACAGATACGCAGTATTTT	CASSQARSGSTDTQYF
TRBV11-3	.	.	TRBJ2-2	TGTGCCAGCAGCGCGGAGGGGACCGGGGAGCTGTTTTTT	CASSAEGTGELFF
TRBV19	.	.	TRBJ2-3	TGTGCCAGTAGTATAGCCGCCAGCGGCGATACGCAGTATTTT	CASSIAASGDTQYF
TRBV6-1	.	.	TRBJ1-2	TGTGCCAGCAGTGAACAGGGTGACTATGGCTACACCTTC	CASSEQGDYGYTF
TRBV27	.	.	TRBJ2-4	TGTGCCGGCCAGGTACCACTAGCCAAAAACATTCAGTACTTC	CAGQVPLAKNIQYF
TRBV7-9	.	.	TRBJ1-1	TGTGCCAGCAGCTCAGTCTGGGCGGCTTTCTTT	CASSSVWAAFF
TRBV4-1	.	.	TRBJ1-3	TGCGCCAGCAGCCAAGAAGAGGGTGTGGCCATATATTTT	CASSQEEGVAIYF
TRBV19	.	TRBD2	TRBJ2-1	TGTGCCAGTAGTATAGGTCAGCGGGGGGGCAATGAGCAGTTCTTC	CASSIGQRGGNEQFF
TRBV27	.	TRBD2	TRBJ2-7	TGTGCCAGCAGCGGGACTAGCTACGAGCAGTACTTC	CASSGTSYEQYF
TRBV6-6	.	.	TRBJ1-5	TGTGCCAGCAATTATAAGCCCCAGCATTTT	CASNYKPQHF
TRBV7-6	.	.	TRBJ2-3	TGTGCCAGCAGCTTCCCCTTATCCGTTAATAAGGGGGAAGATACGCAGTATTTT	CASSFPLSVNKGEDTQYF
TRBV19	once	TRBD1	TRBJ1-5	TGTGCCAGTAGTATGTCCGGGACAGGAAATCAGCCCCAGCATTTT	CASSMSGTGNQPQHF
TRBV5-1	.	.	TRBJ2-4	TGCGCCAGCAGCTTGGTGGGGACCGACGGGGAGGGGGGCATTCAGTACTTC	CASSLVGTDGEGGIQYF
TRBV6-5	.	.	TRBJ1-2	TGTGCCAGCAGTTACTTACGAGGAGGGGCCCATGGCTACACCTTC	CASSYLRGGAHGYTF
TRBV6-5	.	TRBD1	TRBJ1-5	TGTGCCTCCGGGACAGGCAATCAGCCCCAGCATTTT	CASGTGNQPQHF
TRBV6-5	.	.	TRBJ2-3	TGTGCCAGCAGTAAGCGACTACCAGCAACAGATACGCAGTATTTT	CASSKRLPATDTQYF
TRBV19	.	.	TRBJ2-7	TGTGCCAGTAGTCCCCAGACTTCCTCCTACGAGCAGTACTTC	CASSPQTSSYEQYF
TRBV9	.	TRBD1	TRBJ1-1	TGTGCCAGCAGCAGACAGGGCAGGAGTGACACTGAAGCTTTCTTT	CASSRQGRSDTEAFF
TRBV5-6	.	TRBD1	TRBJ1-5	TGTGCCAGCAGCTTCCTTACAGGGGAAGGGCGCAATCAGCCCCAGCATTTT	CASSFLTGEGRNQPQHF
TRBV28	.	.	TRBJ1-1	TGTGCCAGCCACCTGACCGGGACTCAAGAAGCTTTCTTT	CASHLTGTQEAFF
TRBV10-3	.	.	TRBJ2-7	TGTGCCATCAGTGAAGTGGCGGGGGAGCAGTACTTC	CAISEVAGEQYF
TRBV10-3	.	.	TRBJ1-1	TGTGCCATCAGTGTCAAGAACACTGAAGCTTTCTTT	CAISVKNTEAFF
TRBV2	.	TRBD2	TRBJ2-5	TGTGCCAGCAGTGACTTGGGACTAGCGGGGGAAGAGACCCAGTACTTC	CASSDLGLAGEETQYF
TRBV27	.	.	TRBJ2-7	TGTGCCAGCAGTTACACCGGGACATCCTACGAGCAGTACTTC	CASSYTGTSYEQYF
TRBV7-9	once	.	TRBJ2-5	TGTGCCAAATCGGAAGAGACCCAGTACTTC	CAKSEETQYF
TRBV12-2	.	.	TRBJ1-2	TGTGCAAGTCGCCGAGACAGCTATGGCTACACCTTC	CASRRDSYGYTF
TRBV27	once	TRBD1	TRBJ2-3	TGTGCCAGCAGTTTACCGGGACGGTTAGGACAGGGGTTCAGGGATACGCAGTATTTT	CASSLPGRLGQGFRDTQYF
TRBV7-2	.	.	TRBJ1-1	TGTGCCAGCAGCTTAGCGCCATTAGGGGGAGATGGCGAAGCTTTCTTT	CASSLAPLGGDGEAFF
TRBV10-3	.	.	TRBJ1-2	TGTGCCATCAGTGAGTTCCTGCCCCGCAGGGACTATGGCTACACCTTC	CAISEFLPRRDYGYTF
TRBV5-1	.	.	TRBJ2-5	TGCGCCAGCAGGGGGGGGGCGCCGTGGGAGACCCAGTACTTC	CASRGGAPWETQYF
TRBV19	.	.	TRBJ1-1	TGTGCCAGTCTATCCCCAGGGCCTAACTTCATGAACACTGAAGCTTTCTTT	CASLSPGPNFMNTEAFF
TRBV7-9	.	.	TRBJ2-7	TGTGCCAGCAGCTTAGCCGGGGTCTACGAGCAGTACTTC	CASSLAGVYEQYF
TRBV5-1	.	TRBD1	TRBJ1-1	TGCGCCAGCAGCGGGCAGACAGGGGGCGTCACTGAAGCTTTCTTT	CASSGQTGGVTEAFF
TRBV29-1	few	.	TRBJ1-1	TGCAGCGTTCTCCGACTTGACACTGAAGCTTTCTTT	CSVLRLDTEAFF
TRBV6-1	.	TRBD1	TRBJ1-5	TGTGCCAGCAGTGCCTCCGGGACAGGCAATCAGCCCCAGCATTTT	CASSASGTGNQPQHF
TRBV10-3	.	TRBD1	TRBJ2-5	TGTGCCATCGCCCCCACTGGACAGGGGGCAGGAGAGACCCAGTACTTC	CAIAPTGQGAGETQYF
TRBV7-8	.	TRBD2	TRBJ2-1	TGTGCCAGCAGCCGCGTGGCGGGGGGAGGCTCCTACAATGAGCAGTTCTTC	CASSRVAGGGSYNEQFF
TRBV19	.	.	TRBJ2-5	TGTGCCAGTAGTATAGTGACGGGGAGGCAAGAGACCCAGTACTTC	CASSIVTGRQETQYF
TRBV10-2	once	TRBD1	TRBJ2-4	TGCGCCAGCAGTTCCGGGACAGCAAACATTCAGTACTTC	CASSSGTANIQYF
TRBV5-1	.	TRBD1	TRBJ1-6	TGCGCCAGCAGCTTGGGGGACAGGCCGGATTCACCCCTCCACTTT	CASSLGDRPDSPLHF
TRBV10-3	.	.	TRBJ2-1	TGTGCCATCAGTGACAAGGGGCGGACCTACAATGAGCAGTTCTTC	CAISDKGRTYNEQFF
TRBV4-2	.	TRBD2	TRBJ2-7	TGTGCCAGCAGCCCAACTAGCGTAGGAGGATACGAGCAGTACTTC	CASSPTSVGGYEQYF
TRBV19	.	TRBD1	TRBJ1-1	TGTGCCAGTAGCTCAGGGGGCGAGTCCACTGAAGCTTTCTTT	CASSSGGESTEAFF
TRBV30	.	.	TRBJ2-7	TGTGCCTGGAGTTCGAGGGCCTCCTCCTACGAGCAGTACTTC	CAWSSRASSYEQYF
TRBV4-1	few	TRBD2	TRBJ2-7	TGCGCCAGCAGCCAAATAGCGGGGACCTCCTACGAGCAGTACTTC	CASSQIAGTSYEQYF
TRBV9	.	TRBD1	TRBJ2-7	TGTGCCAGCAGCGCCTCTTCGTGGGACAGGGCCGAGCAGTACTTC	CASSASSWDRAEQYF
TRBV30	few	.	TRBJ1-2	TGTGCCTGGAGTGGACAGGGCTACACCTTC	CAWSGQGYTF
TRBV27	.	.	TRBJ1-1	TGTGCCAGCAGTTTTAGATCCCAGAACACTGAAGCTTTCTTT	CASSFRSQNTEAFF
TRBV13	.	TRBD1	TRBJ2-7	TGTGCCAGCAGCCGGACAGGGGGCAACTACGAGCAGTACTTC	CASSRTGGNYEQYF
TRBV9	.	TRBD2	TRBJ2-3	TGTGCCAGCAGCGTCTCCTCTAGCGGGAGGGCCCCGAGCACAGATACGCAGTATTTT	CASSVSSSGRAPSTDTQYF